This TCR beta chain was retrieved from a study of CD8+CD57+ T cells in acquired aplastic anemia. Study overall: Healthy donor CD4+ cell samples had a mean of around 10 million reads. Regarding the study as a whole: Approximately 30 was the count of CD8+ CDR3 sequences that patients shared with controls.

This CDR3 is built from 14 residues. Germline CDR1 is SGHTA and CDR2 is FQGNSA. Turning to this clonotype: No antigen is known for it. Its ends do not fully match the called genes, so a read error is possible.

Genomic DNA acted as the template from which TCR beta VDJ combination and CDR3 sequence profiling were carried out. Each CDR3 protein gets one entry after TCRdb re-called the reads with MiXCR. The data show 350,000 to 450,000 distinct CDR3 sequences, 65% to 80% seen once. The sample taken for sequencing was sorted CD4+, CD8+, or CD8+CD57+ T cells (not recorded which) from PBMCs. The TCR sequence derives from a human donor in good health, serving as a control. The chain joins TRBV7-2 to TRBJ2-1, with TRBD2 as a possible D gene (6 bases). As DNA, the CDR3 is TGTGCCAGCAGCAGCGCGCAGGGCGGGACCCAGCACTTCTTC. This gives the protein CASSSAQGGTQHFF.